A selection of T cell receptor beta chains follows, all from one sample in a study of OX40 agonist ivuxolimab in advanced cancers. Some clones are missing from TCRdb's copy, which holds only in-frame ones; the method was immunoSEQ multiplex PCR. The sample comprises 65,000 to 75,000 clones, approximately 90% of which are singletons, and 0.44% rests with the top ten. This material consisted of CD4+ or CD8+ T cells sorted from blood, taken in a trial of the OX40 agonist ivuxolimab. The receptors originated from an adult with an advanced solid tumor such as melanoma, head and neck, liver or kidney cancer. Both conserved end residues are part of each CDR3. D genes are given only for firm matches. Only some rows state a clone size, as once, few, many or a class for expanded clones.

abundance	v_gene	len	j_gene	d_gene	CDR3nt	CDR3aa
.	TRBV9	14	TRBJ1-2	.	TGTGCCAGCAGCGTAGTGGGGGGCGACTATGGCTACACCTTC	CASSVVGGDYGYTF
.	TRBV5-1	15	TRBJ1-2	.	TGCGCTAGAAGGGGCCGCTCCGTGGATAACTATGGCTACACCTTC	CARRGRSVDNYGYTF
.	TRBV11-3	16	TRBJ2-3	.	TGTGCCAGCAGCTTCGGTTTCCAGTCGAGCACAGATACGCAGTATTTT	CASSFGFQSSTDTQYF
.	TRBV7-9	14	TRBJ2-2	TRBD2	TGTGCCATCCGGACTAGCGGGAGGTCCGGGGAGCTGTTTTTT	CAIRTSGRSGELFF
.	TRBV28	15	TRBJ2-3	TRBD2	TGTGCCAGCAGTTTTGAGGGAGCGGGAACAGATACGCAGTATTTT	CASSFEGAGTDTQYF
.	TRBV6-5	15	TRBJ2-2	.	TGTGCCAGCAGTTACGGGACAACGAACACCGGGGAGCTGTTTTTT	CASSYGTTNTGELFF
.	TRBV10-2	13	TRBJ2-7	.	TGCGCCAGCAGCCAGGGTGTGGGGGCGAAGCAGTACTTC	CASSQGVGAKQYF
.	TRBV27	11	TRBJ2-7	.	TGTGCCAGCAGTAATTTCTACGAGCAGTACTTC	CASSNFYEQYF
.	TRBV11-2	13	TRBJ1-1	TRBD1	TGTGCCAGCAGCCGGGACAGAAACACTGAAGCTTTCTTT	CASSRDRNTEAFF
.	TRBV7-2	17	TRBJ2-3	TRBD1	TGTGCCAGCAGCTTAGCGGGGGACAGACCTGTTACAGATACGCAGTATTTT	CASSLAGDRPVTDTQYF
.	TRBV6-1	12	TRBJ2-7	.	TGTGCCAGCAAGAAAGTACCCTACGAGCAGTACTTC	CASKKVPYEQYF
.	TRBV7-2	17	TRBJ2-7	.	TGTGCCAGCAGCTTAGGGCCGGTGGACAGAAGAACCTACGAGCAGTACTTC	CASSLGPVDRRTYEQYF
.	TRBV6-6	15	TRBJ2-3	TRBD2	TGTGCCAGCAGGGGGCCGGGACTAGCGGCAGATACGCAGTATTTT	CASRGPGLAADTQYF
once	TRBV5-4	13	TRBJ2-5	.	TGTGCCAGCAGCACCAACAGTGGAGAGACCCAGTACTTC	CASSTNSGETQYF
.	TRBV6-6	14	TRBJ1-6	TRBD1	TGTGCCAGCACCCGGGGACAGACCAATTCACCCCTCCACTTT	CASTRGQTNSPLHF
.	TRBV19	18	TRBJ2-4	TRBD2	TGTGCCAGTAGTATCGAGACTAGCGGGAGGGTCGCCAAAAACATTCAGTACTTC	CASSIETSGRVAKNIQYF
.	TRBV18	17	TRBJ2-1	TRBD2	TGTGCCAGCTCACCACCGCGACTAGCGGGAGGCAACAATGAGCAGTTCTTC	CASSPPRLAGGNNEQFF
.	TRBV11-2	14	TRBJ2-5	.	TGTGCCAGCAGCACCCGGACAGATCAAGAGACCCAGTACTTC	CASSTRTDQETQYF
.	TRBV7-9	15	TRBJ1-4	.	TGTGCCAGCAGCCGGGGAGCACGGCTGGATGAAAAACTGTTTTTT	CASSRGARLDEKLFF
.	TRBV19	14	TRBJ1-2	TRBD1	TGTGCCAGTAGTGCCCCGGACAGGATCCGAGGCTACACCTTC	CASSAPDRIRGYTF
.	TRBV19	14	TRBJ1-2	TRBD1	TGTGCCAGTAGTACCGGACAGGGGCCTTATGGCTACACCTTC	CASSTGQGPYGYTF
.	TRBV19	15	TRBJ1-5	TRBD1	TGTGCCAGTAGTTGGGGGGGGACAGGTGGTCAGCCCCAGCATTTT	CASSWGGTGGQPQHF
.	TRBV27	15	TRBJ2-5	.	TGTGCCAGCAGTTCGGCCCCGGGGGTGGGAGAGACCCAGTACTTC	CASSSAPGVGETQYF
.	TRBV4-3	14	TRBJ2-1	.	TGCGCCAGCAGCCAAGTCGGGACCTACAATGAGCAGTTCTTC	CASSQVGTYNEQFF
.	TRBV7-8	14	TRBJ2-5	TRBD1	TGTGCCAGCAGCGCGACAGGGTTCGTTATTGAGCAGTACTTC	CASSATGFVIEQYF
.	TRBV2	13	TRBJ1-5	.	TGTGCCAGCAAGGAACAGGGAAATCAGCCCCAGCATTTT	CASKEQGNQPQHF
.	TRBV11-2	13	TRBJ2-2	.	TGTGCCAGCAGCTTTACGAACACCGGGGAGCTGTTTTTT	CASSFTNTGELFF